This T cell receptor beta chain was sequenced in a study of T-cell reconstitution after alpha-beta-depleted transplantation in children. The table lists this clonotype with many counts. Researchers prepared the TCRbeta library using unique molecular identifiers, the study reports. TCRdb re-analysed the PCR reads in MiXCR, keeping a single row per CDR3 protein. Here the sample spans about 230,000 distinct CDR3 sequences, roughly a tenth being singletons. The CDR3 spans 13 residues. Germline values: CDR1 SGHAT, CDR2 FQNNGV. Between the trimmed V and J ends, which lost 8 bases and 7 bases, there was a span of 18 bases.

J is TRBJ2-7 and V is TRBV11-2; D could derive from TRBD1 or TRBD2 (5 bases each). This sequence was found in a human donor who donated a stem cell graft to a child with SCID. The source was PBMCs from the stem cell graft donor, collected from the stem cell graft. CDR3 nucleotides: TGTGCCAGCCGTCGTACGGGGCGTCGGGAGCAGTACTTC. This codes for CASRRTGRREQYF.